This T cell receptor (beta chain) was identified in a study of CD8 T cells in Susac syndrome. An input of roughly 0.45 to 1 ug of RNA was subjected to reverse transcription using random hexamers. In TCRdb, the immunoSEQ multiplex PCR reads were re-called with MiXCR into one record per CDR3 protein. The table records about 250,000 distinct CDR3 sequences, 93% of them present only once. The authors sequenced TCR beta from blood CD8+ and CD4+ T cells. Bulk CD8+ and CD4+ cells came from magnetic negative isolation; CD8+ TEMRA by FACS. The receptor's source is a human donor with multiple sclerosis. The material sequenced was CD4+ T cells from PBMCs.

In DNA form, the CDR3 reads TGTGCCAGCTCACAGGGACAGGGCCTCAATCAGCCCCAGCATTTT. Translated, it gives CASSQGQGLNQPQHF. J is TRBJ1-5 and V is TRBV18, with 9 bases fitting TRBD1. This CDR3 contains 15 residues. The germline V gene encodes CDR1 KGHSH and CDR2 LQKENI. V gave up 4 bases and J gave up 3 bases; unmatched junction bases: 4.